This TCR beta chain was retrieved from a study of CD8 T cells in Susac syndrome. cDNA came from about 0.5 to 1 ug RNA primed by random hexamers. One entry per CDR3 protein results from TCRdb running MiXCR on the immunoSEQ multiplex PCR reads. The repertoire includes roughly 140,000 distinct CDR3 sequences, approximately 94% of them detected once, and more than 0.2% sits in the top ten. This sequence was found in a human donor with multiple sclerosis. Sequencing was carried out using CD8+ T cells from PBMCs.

CDR3 region: CSAPREADNEQFF. The CDR3 coding sequence is TGCAGTGCTCCTCGGGAAGCAGACAATGAGCAGTTCTTC. The chain employs TRBV20-1 and TRBJ2-1; maybe TRBD2 (5 bases). Germline loops: CDR1 DFQATT, CDR2 SNEGSKA (reference sequence). This CDR3 spans 13 amino acids. Trimming pared 5 bases from V and 5 bases from J, leaving 13 bases between.